Judged by abundance, the clone carrying this T cell receptor beta chain is medium-sized. TCRdb reanalysed the multiplex PCR reads using MiXCR and keeps one entry per CDR3 protein. The sample records 1,100 to 1,500 distinct CDR3 sequences, less than 20% being singletons. Purified naive CD4+ T cells were depleted of CD25+ Tregs. The sequenced sample was naive CD4+ T cells sorted from blood. Subset described: naive CD4+ T cells, CD4+CD45RA+CD25-. The receptor's source is a female donor with breast cancer.

The CDR3 DNA sequence: TGTGCTAGTGCGTCAGATAACTATGGCTACACCTTC. As protein: CASASDNYGYTF. This sequence joins TRBV12-5 and TRBJ1-2; no definite D call. The length of the CDR3 is 12 residues. Trimming removed 7 bases at V and 1 base at J, with 7 bases between. From germline, CDR1 is LGHNT and CDR2 FRNRAP.